This is a list of T cell receptor beta chains from one sample in a study of chronic HIV infection and antiretroviral therapy. TCRdb re-called the 5' RACE reads through MiXCR, storing one row per CDR3 protein. The table has approximately 47,000 distinct CDR3 sequences, 19% seen once; the top ten hold approximately 3%. The sequencing sample was made of peripheral blood. The receptors come from an adult who had HIV and had not received antiretroviral therapy, or was an uninfected healthy control (not recorded which). The CDR3 runs from the conserved cysteine through the conserved F or W. The D gene is left open where the match is weak. The size field is filled for only some rows; it gives once, few, many or a size class.

v_gene: TRBV29-1; d_gene: .; abundance: .; j_gene: TRBJ1-2; CDR3aa: CSGHEGDGDTF; CDR3nt: TGCAGCGGACACGAGGGAGATGGCGACACCTTC
v_gene: TRBV28; d_gene: TRBD1; abundance: .; j_gene: TRBJ2-7; CDR3aa: CASSLTGTGGHEQYF; CDR3nt: TGTGCCAGCAGTCTCACCGGGACAGGGGGCCACGAGCAGTACTTC
v_gene: TRBV28; d_gene: TRBD1; abundance: .; j_gene: TRBJ2-5; CDR3aa: CASGPGQVTETQYF; CDR3nt: TGTGCCAGCGGCCCCGGACAGGTGACGGAGACCCAGTACTTC
v_gene: TRBV27; d_gene: TRBD2; abundance: few; j_gene: TRBJ2-7; CDR3aa: CASRGALAGDYEQYF; CDR3nt: TGTGCCAGCCGCGGGGCACTAGCGGGAGACTACGAGCAGTACTTC
v_gene: TRBV29-1; d_gene: TRBD2; abundance: .; j_gene: TRBJ2-3; CDR3aa: CSVERTAGGPNSGTDTQYF; CDR3nt: TGCAGCGTTGAGAGGACAGCGGGAGGGCCCAACAGTGGCACAGATACGCAGTATTTT
v_gene: TRBV29-1; d_gene: .; abundance: .; j_gene: TRBJ2-3; CDR3aa: CSPKDTDTQYF; CDR3nt: TGCAGCCCCAAGGACACAGATACGCAGTATTTT
v_gene: TRBV2; d_gene: .; abundance: .; j_gene: TRBJ1-3; CDR3aa: CASTVLSGNTIYF; CDR3nt: TGTGCCAGCACCGTACTTTCTGGAAACACCATATATTTT
v_gene: TRBV3-1; d_gene: TRBD2; abundance: .; j_gene: TRBJ2-1; CDR3aa: CASSQEGLGWAGGTYNEQFF; CDR3nt: TGTGCCAGCAGCCAAGAAGGGCTAGGATGGGCGGGAGGAACTTACAATGAGCAGTTCTTC
v_gene: TRBV29-1; d_gene: TRBD2; abundance: .; j_gene: TRBJ2-1; CDR3aa: CSVALAGGPPNEQFF; CDR3nt: TGCAGCGTAGCTTTAGCGGGAGGGCCCCCAAATGAGCAGTTCTTC
v_gene: TRBV28; d_gene: .; abundance: .; j_gene: TRBJ1-4; CDR3aa: CASGHREKLFF; CDR3nt: TGTGCCAGCGGGCACAGGGAAAAACTGTTTTTT
v_gene: TRBV6-6; d_gene: .; abundance: .; j_gene: TRBJ2-7; CDR3aa: CASSYLAGYEQYF; CDR3nt: TGTGCCAGCAGTTACTTGGCGGGGTACGAGCAGTACTTC
v_gene: TRBV5-1; d_gene: .; abundance: few; j_gene: TRBJ2-3; CDR3aa: CASSTSSSTDTQYF; CDR3nt: TGCGCCAGCAGCACCAGCTCTAGCACAGATACGCAGTATTTT
v_gene: TRBV9; d_gene: TRBD2; abundance: .; j_gene: TRBJ2-1; CDR3aa: CASSVSGTGLARTYNEQFF; CDR3nt: TGTGCCAGCAGCGTATCCGGTACCGGACTAGCGAGGACCTACAATGAGCAGTTCTTC
v_gene: TRBV20-1; d_gene: .; abundance: medium-sized; j_gene: TRBJ1-2; CDR3aa: CSATPNFYGYTF; CDR3nt: TGCAGTGCTACACCTAATTTCTATGGCTACACCTTC
v_gene: TRBV5-1; d_gene: .; abundance: few; j_gene: TRBJ1-2; CDR3aa: CASSPDRGDGYTF; CDR3nt: TGCGCCAGCAGCCCAGACAGAGGCGATGGCTACACCTTC
v_gene: TRBV4-1; d_gene: .; abundance: few; j_gene: TRBJ2-3; CDR3aa: CASSQAVGSSTDTQYF; CDR3nt: TGCGCCAGCAGCCAAGCCGTGGGGTCAAGCACAGATACGCAGTATTTT
v_gene: TRBV29-1; d_gene: .; abundance: .; j_gene: TRBJ2-5; CDR3aa: CSVRGGDAGETQYF; CDR3nt: TGCAGCGTCCGTGGAGGGGACGCGGGAGAGACCCAGTACTTC
v_gene: TRBV28; d_gene: TRBD1; abundance: few; j_gene: TRBJ1-4; CDR3aa: CASSLRQGTNEKLFF; CDR3nt: TGTGCCAGCAGTTTACGACAGGGGACTAATGAAAAACTGTTTTTT
v_gene: TRBV28; d_gene: TRBD2; abundance: .; j_gene: TRBJ2-1; CDR3aa: CASSYPGLAEPLLFF; CDR3nt: TGTGCCAGCAGTTACCCGGGACTAGCGGAGCCCTTGCTGTTCTTC
v_gene: TRBV4-2; d_gene: TRBD1; abundance: .; j_gene: TRBJ2-1; CDR3aa: CASSQDQGARIHEQFF; CDR3nt: TGTGCCAGCAGCCAAGATCAGGGGGCGAGGATACATGAGCAGTTCTTC
v_gene: TRBV10-3; d_gene: .; abundance: .; j_gene: TRBJ2-5; CDR3aa: CAISEETGVETQYF; CDR3nt: TGTGCCATCAGTGAGGAGACTGGGGTAGAGACCCAGTACTTC
v_gene: TRBV29-1; d_gene: TRBD2; abundance: .; j_gene: TRBJ2-3; CDR3aa: CSVATSGVTDTQYF; CDR3nt: TGCAGCGTTGCGACTAGCGGAGTCACAGATACGCAGTATTTT
v_gene: TRBV5-4; d_gene: TRBD2; abundance: .; j_gene: TRBJ2-3; CDR3aa: CASSYPGGGGSIRTDTQYF; CDR3nt: TGTGCCAGCAGCTACCCCGGAGGCGGCGGGAGCATCCGCACAGATACGCAGTATTTT
v_gene: TRBV29-1; d_gene: TRBD1; abundance: few; j_gene: TRBJ2-3; CDR3aa: CSVETGVTDTQYF; CDR3nt: TGCAGCGTTGAGACAGGGGTTACGGATACGCAGTATTTT
v_gene: TRBV27; d_gene: .; abundance: few; j_gene: TRBJ1-6; CDR3aa: CASSLKGGSYNSPLHF; CDR3nt: TGTGCCAGCAGTTTAAAGGGGGGCTCCTATAATTCACCCCTCCACTTT
v_gene: TRBV28; d_gene: TRBD1; abundance: few; j_gene: TRBJ1-6; CDR3aa: CASSPRTGRNSPLHF; CDR3nt: TGTGCCAGCAGTCCTCGGACAGGGAGGAATTCACCCCTCCACTTT
v_gene: TRBV9; d_gene: .; abundance: .; j_gene: TRBJ1-6; CDR3aa: CASSVEADNSPLHF; CDR3nt: TGTGCCAGCAGCGTAGAGGCAGATAATTCACCCCTCCACTTT